This TCR beta chain was captured in a study of shared clonotypes between healthy human individuals. Study results and caveats: Estimated richness values were generally larger in naive subsets than in memory subsets.

Selected positively for CCR7 and CD45RO-negative, naive CD8 cells excluded terminally differentiated effector memory CD45RA+ cells. V was clipped by 0 bases and J by 8 bases, with 11 bases between them. Germline CDR1 is SEHNR and CDR2 is FQNEAQ (reference sequence). This CDR3 has 14 amino acids. Comments on this clone: Its specificity is unknown.

Measured with immunoSEQ multiplex PCR; TCRdb has only the in-frame clones, and not every one. The sample records some 740,000 clones, roughly 92% being singletons. This chain connects TRBV7-9 to TRBJ2-1, with a tentative D call TRBD1 (5 bases). The source is a man younger than 40 in good health. The specimen sequenced was naive CD8+ T cells sorted from blood. This CDR3 is CASSLAGVGDEQFF. As DNA, the CDR3 is TGTGCCAGCAGCTTAGCAGGGGTCGGTGATGAGCAGTTCTTC.